These 29 T cell receptor beta chains originate from one sample sequenced in a study of patients and donors after allogeneic stem cell transplantation. Via MiXCR, TCRdb re-called the RT-PCR reads, giving one row per CDR3 protein. The sample records roughly 940,000 distinct CDR3 sequences, roughly 18% being singletons. Material for sequencing was blood, either unsorted or a sorted T cell fraction (not recorded which). The source of these receptors is a human donor who was either an allogeneic HSCT recipient or a stem cell or donor lymphocyte infusion donor (not recorded which). It is not recorded whose cells these are; they may come from a transplant donor.

The chain combines TRBV3-1 with TRBJ2-7; 9 bases match TRBD1. Trimming at V came to 1 base and at J to 2 bases, leaving 9 bases not matched to a gene. The V gene's germline CDR1 is LGHDT and CDR2 YNNKEL (reference sequence). The CDR3 is made up of 17 amino acids. CDR3 sequence reads: CASSQVGQGFGTYEQYF. The CDR3 DNA sequence: TGTGCCAGCAGCCAAGTTGGACAGGGGTTCGGAACCTACGAGCAGTACTTC.

This chain uses TRBV24-1 with TRBJ2-3; D is possibly TRBD2 (6 bases). CDR1 and CDR2 from the germline V gene are KGHDR and SFDVKD. The CDR3 is made up of 16 amino acids. V lost 1 base, J lost 4 bases, and 14 bases lay in between. The chain's CDR3 is CATSDFGGDLADTQYF. The CDR3 DNA follows: TGTGCCACCAGTGATTTTGGCGGGGATCTCGCAGATACGCAGTATTTT.

This chain joins TRBV24-1 and TRBJ2-7, with D possibly called TRBD1 or TRBD2 (6 bases each). Germline values: CDR1 KGHDR, CDR2 SFDVKD. This CDR3 contains 16 residues. The ends were cut back, 12 bases at V and 2 bases at J, with 25 bases in the middle. The CDR3 sequence: CARRAGRDRRTYEQYF. As DNA, the CDR3 is TGTGCCCGCCGGGCGGGGAGAGACAGGCGAACCTACGAGCAGTACTTC.

The V call is TRBV5-1, the J call TRBJ2-7; TRBD1 aligns across 8 bases. The CDR3 runs to 14 residues. Germline trimming cut 2 bases from V and 6 bases from J; bases unmatched to any gene: 7. Germline V CDR1 and CDR2: SGHRS, YFSETQ. DNA for the CDR3: TGCGCCAGCAGCTTCGGGACAGGTTTAGTCGAGCAGTACTTC. It yields the protein CASSFGTGLVEQYF.

The table lists this clonotype with a few counts. The CDR3 sequence: CASSQEGTSGTYEQYF. The CDR3 DNA reads as TGTGCCAGCAGCCAAGAAGGCACTAGCGGGACCTACGAGCAGTACTTC. The V call is TRBV4-2, the J call TRBJ2-7; TRBD2 aligns across 10 bases. The J segment lost 2 bases and the V segment lost 0 bases, leaving 4 bases of the junction unmatched. CDR3 length: 16 residues. Germline V CDR1 and CDR2: LGHNA, YNFKEQ.

This clonotype was counted only a few times. V is TRBV20-1 and J is TRBJ2-2; TRBD1 agrees at 7 bases. Per the germline V gene, CDR1 is DFQATT and CDR2 is SNEGSKA (reference sequence). The V and J ends lost 3 bases and 0 bases, in that order; junction bases with no gene match: 7. The CDR3 runs 16 residues. In DNA form, the CDR3 reads TGCAGTGCTAGTGAGACAGGGATTTCGAACACCGGGGAGCTGTTTTTT. Protein product: CSASETGISNTGELFF.

The sample holds a few counts of this clonotype. This chain links TRBV20-1 with TRBJ2-7, with 10 bases matching TRBD1. Germline lookup yields CDR1 DFQATT and CDR2 SNEGSKA (reference sequence). This CDR3 has 14 residues. Trimming took 3 bases from V and 5 from J; bases not matched to a gene: 7. CDR3 amino acids: CSARPGQGKNEQYF. CDR3 in DNA: TGCAGTGCTAGGCCGGGACAGGGGAAAAACGAGCAGTACTTC.

The chain joins TRBV20-1 to TRBJ2-7; the D gene is possibly TRBD2 (6 bases). Germline V gene sequence: CDR1 DFQATT, CDR2 SNEGSKA (reference sequence). The V end lost 1 base, the J end lost 0 bases, and 10 bases lay between the germline ends. This CDR3 has 14 amino acids. The CDR3 bases are TGCAGTGCTAGAGCGGGAGCAGCCTCCTACGAGCAGTACTTC. As protein: CSARAGAASYEQYF.

This clonotype has only a few counts. The J gene is TRBJ2-1, the V gene TRBV7-2; the match to TRBD2 covers 10 bases. Germline V lookup: CDR1 SGHTA, CDR2 FQGNSA. The CDR3 consists of 15 residues. V gave up 5 bases and J gave up 7 bases; unmatched junction bases: 8. CDR3 DNA sequence: TGTGCCAGCAGCACAGCGGGGGGGCCGCTTAATGAGCAGTTCTTC. Its protein product is CASSTAGGPLNEQFF.

A few counts support this clonotype. The CDR3 region is CASSGVGQATYNEQFF. The CDR3 coding sequence is TGTGCCAGCAGCGGTGTGGGGCAGGCAACCTACAATGAGCAGTTCTTC. This chain links TRBV9 with TRBJ2-1; D is possibly TRBD1 (5 bases). V was trimmed by 3 bases and J by 2 bases, leaving 15 bases between them. Germline-derived CDR1 and CDR2 are SGDLS and YYNGEE. The CDR3 covers 16 residues.

The rearrangement joins TRBV3-1 to TRBJ2-3; possible D gene TRBD2, 5 bases. This CDR3 has 16 amino acids. Deletions cut 0 bases from V and 2 bases from J, with 12 bases between. Germline V gives CDR1 LGHDT, CDR2 YNNKEL (reference sequence). The CDR3 protein is CASSQDKKRYTDTQYF. The CDR3 coding sequence is TGTGCCAGCAGCCAAGATAAGAAGCGGTACACAGATACGCAGTATTTT.

This clonotype was seen only a few times. The chain is built from TRBV7-8 and TRBJ2-7; no definite D call. CDR3 length equals 14 residues. CDR1 is SGHVS, CDR2 FQNEAQ, per germline. V shed 1 base and J shed 3 bases, with 10 bases lying between them. CDR3 DNA: TGTGCCAGCAGCTTAGTAAACCGATACTACGAGCAGTACTTC. Residues: CASSLVNRYYEQYF. Full variable domain (outside the CDR3, taken from reference TRBV7-8 and TRBJ2-7): GAGVSQSPRYKVAKRGQDVALRCDPISGHVSLFWYQQALGQGPEFLTYFQNEAQLDKSGLPSDRFFAERPEGSVSTLKIQRTQQEDSAVYLCASSLVNRYYEQYFGPGTRLTVT.

This clonotype was seen a few times. The chain links TRBV7-9 to TRBJ1-1; no firm D call. Trimming took 0 bases from V and 1 from J, leaving 15 bases between them. CDR1 is SEHNR and CDR2 is FQNEAQ in the germline V gene (reference sequence). The CDR3 runs 17 residues. CDR3 residues: CASSLALELARNTEAFF. CDR3 sequence (DNA): TGTGCCAGCAGCTTAGCGCTTGAACTAGCCAGGAACACTGAAGCTTTCTTT. Full variable domain (outside the CDR3, taken from reference TRBV7-9 and TRBJ1-1): DTGVSQNPRHKITKRGQNVTFRCDPISEHNRLYWYRQTLGQGPEFLTYFQNEAQLEKSRLLSDRFSAERPKGSFSTLEIQRTEQGDSAMYLCASSLALELARNTEAFFGQGTRLTVV.

J is TRBJ2-5 and V is TRBV6-5; 11 positions agree with TRBD2. CDR1 is MNHEY and CDR2 is SVGAGI in the germline V gene. Trimming took 0 bases from V and 4 from J; bases not matched to a gene: 7. The CDR3 contains 17 residues. The CDR3 DNA is TGTGCCAGCAGTTACTCGGGGCTAGCGGGAGGATTAGAGACCCAGTACTTC. Amino acids: CASSYSGLAGGLETQYF.

The V gene is TRBV29-1, the J gene TRBJ2-7; TRBD1 might be the D (5 bases). CDR3 length equals 13 residues. V dropped 1 base and J dropped 1 base, with 8 bases sitting between them. Germline-derived CDR1 and CDR2 are SQVTM and ANQGSEA. The CDR3 protein is CSVEGKGSYEQYF. The CDR3 nucleotides are TGCAGCGTTGAAGGCAAGGGGTCCTACGAGCAGTACTTC.

A few counts support this clonotype. This chain links TRBV25-1 with TRBJ2-1, with 11 bases lining up with TRBD2. The CDR3 loop spans 16 amino acids. Germline CDR1 and CDR2: MGHDK and SYGVNS. V gave up 0 bases and J gave up 6 bases; unmatched junction bases: 4. The CDR3 sequence: CASSEYSLAGGNEQFF. For the CDR3, the DNA is TGTGCCAGCAGTGAATACTCGCTAGCGGGGGGCAATGAGCAGTTCTTC.

The V and J genes are TRBV30 and TRBJ1-2; D is unclear. Trimming left V 7 bases short and J 7 bases short, with 16 bases between. Per germline, CDR1 GTSNPN and CDR2 SVGIG (reference sequence). The CDR3 loop spans 12 amino acids. This CDR3 reads CAYPNQLSGYTF. Written as DNA, the CDR3 is TGTGCCTACCCGAACCAGTTAAGTGGCTACACCTTC.

V gene TRBV29-1 combines with J gene TRBJ2-1; D is perhaps TRBD1 or TRBD2 (6 bases each). Germline V gene data show CDR1 as SQVTM and CDR2 as ANQGSEA. The CDR3 is made up of 14 amino acids. With 7 bases removed from V and 7 bases from J, the gap between germline ends came to 20 bases. The CDR3 DNA sequence: TGCAGCGCCGTCGGGGGTCAGGGGCGGAATGAGCAGTTCTTC. Protein product: CSAVGGQGRNEQFF.

This clonotype was seen a few times. This chain links TRBV7-9 with TRBJ2-7, with 7 nucleotides matching TRBD1. CDR1 and CDR2 from the germline V gene are SEHNR and FQNEAQ (reference sequence). V lost 4 bases to trimming and J lost 2 bases; unmatched junction nucleotides: 8. The CDR3 consists of 15 residues. CDR3 bases: TGTGCCAGCAGCTCCCAAAGGGGGCGCCCCTACGAGCAGTACTTC. The encoded protein is CASSSQRGRPYEQYF. The variable domain in full, with the rest retrieved from reference TRBV7-9 and TRBJ2-7, is DTGVSQNPRHKITKRGQNVTFRCDPISEHNRLYWYRQTLGQGPEFLTYFQNEAQLEKSRLLSDRFSAERPKGSFSTLEIQRTEQGDSAMYLCASSSQRGRPYEQYFGPGTRLTVT.

This clonotype turned up a few times. The chain combines TRBV20-1 with TRBJ2-5, with 8 bases matching TRBD1. The CDR3 runs 14 residues. Trimming removed 0 bases from V and 5 bases from J; junction bases left unmatched: 5. Germline assignment: CDR1 DFQATT and CDR2 SNEGSKA (reference sequence). CDR3 loop: CSARDRQGLETQYF. As DNA, the CDR3 is TGCAGTGCTAGAGATAGACAGGGGTTGGAGACCCAGTACTTC.

V is TRBV20-1 and J is TRBJ2-2; 7 nucleotides match TRBD1. The junction had 12 bases not matched to a gene; V was cut back by 4 bases and J by 4 bases. CDR3 length: 16 amino acids. Germline V gene lookup returns CDR1 DFQATT and CDR2 SNEGSKA (reference sequence). The CDR3 is CSAKGQAVRGTGELFF. CDR3 sequence (DNA): TGCAGTGCTAAAGGACAGGCCGTTCGGGGCACCGGGGAGCTGTTTTTT.

This clonotype was observed a handful of times. The chain carries TRBV9 and TRBJ2-7, with 10 bases identical to TRBD2. The CDR3 runs to 15 residues. Germline values: CDR1 SGDLS, CDR2 YYNGEE. Trimming cost V 3 bases and J 0 bases; bases outside gene matches: 3. The CDR3 spells CASSEGLANSYEQYF. The CDR3 nucleotides read TGTGCCAGCAGCGAGGGACTAGCGAACTCCTACGAGCAGTACTTC.

CDR3 amino acids: CASSLGGQLEAFF. The CDR3 coding sequence is TGTGCCAGCAGCTTAGGAGGACAGCTTGAAGCTTTCTTT. This chain connects TRBV7-3 to TRBJ1-1; possible D gene TRBD1, 6 bases. Per the germline V gene, CDR1 is SGHTA and CDR2 is FQGTGA. Trimming pared 2 bases from V and 7 bases from J, leaving 11 bases between. The CDR3 is made up of 13 amino acids.

CDR3 DNA sequence: TGCAGTGCCCGGGAGCGGGGGAGGAATGAGCAGTTCTTC. It translates to CSARERGRNEQFF. This chain uses TRBV20-1 with TRBJ2-1; 8 nucleotides line up with TRBD2. CDR3 length: 13 amino acids. V shed 6 bases and J 7 bases; nucleotides not matched to a gene: 8. Germline CDR1 is DFQATT and CDR2 is SNEGSKA (reference sequence).

This clonotype was seen only a few times. The chain couples TRBV5-1 to TRBJ1-6; D uncertain. Per the germline V gene, CDR1 is SGHRS and CDR2 is YFSETQ. The V and J ends lost 4 bases and 8 bases respectively, with 13 bases between them. This CDR3 region has 14 residues. CDR3 sequence (DNA): TGCGCCAGCAGCCCTGAGGAGGGCCATTCACCCCTCCACTTT. Protein sequence: CASSPEEGHSPLHF.

This clonotype was recorded once. This sequence joins TRBV5-4 and TRBJ2-1, with TRBD2 matching over 9 bases. V trimming: 1 base; J trimming: 4 bases; junction bases outside the gene matches: 6. The CDR3 runs to 16 residues. Germline CDR1 SGHNT, CDR2 YYREEE (reference sequence). The CDR3 coding sequence is TGTGCCAGCAGCTTGAAACGCCTAGCGGGGTACAATGAGCAGTTCTTC. It yields the protein CASSLKRLAGYNEQFF.

This clonotype was picked up one time. CDR3 in amino acids: CASSLRPAGGYTF. CDR3 bases: TGTGCCAGCAGCTTGAGACCGGCGGGCGGCTACACCTTC. The chain joins TRBV11-2 to TRBJ1-2; D not certain. This CDR3 is 13 amino acids long. Trimming shortened V by 3 bases and J by 8 bases, and 13 bases separated the two germline ends. The V gene's germline CDR1 is SGHAT and CDR2 FQNNGV.

This clonotype has only a few counts. This chain joins TRBV12-3 or TRBV12-4 and TRBJ1-6, with D unresolved. Trimming left V 1 base short and J 7 bases short, with 8 bases between. The CDR3 runs 14 residues. The CDR3 bases are TGTGCCAGCAGTTTAGGCAGCCTAAATTCACCCCTCCACTTT. Residues: CASSLGSLNSPLHF.

This clonotype occurred a few times. The V gene is TRBV24-1, the J gene TRBJ2-7, with D unresolved. Germline assignment: CDR1 KGHDR and CDR2 SFDVKD. The V and J ends lost 4 bases and 4 bases respectively, with 7 bases between them. The CDR3 covers 12 residues. In DNA, the CDR3 is TGTGCCACCAGTGACTACGGGTACGAGCAGTACTTC. This sequence encodes CATSDYGYEQYF.